Shown below are 21 T cell receptor beta chains from a single sample sequenced in a study of CD8 T cells in ankylosing spondylitis. Their target antigens are unknown. A single record per CDR3 protein comes from TCRdb applying MiXCR to the 5' RACE reads. The table includes 100,000 to 150,000 distinct CDR3 sequences, 17% detected once. Broader study findings: Typical of ankylosing spondylitis blood, it appeared, was a TCR beta motif of under 10 highly homologous variants.

Sequencing input: blood, either unsorted or a sorted T cell fraction (not recorded which). These receptor sequences come from a male donor with ankylosing spondylitis.

The chain combines TRBV6-5 with TRBJ1-1; no clear D. The CDR3 has 14 residues. The V end lost 2 bases, the J end lost 7 bases, and 14 bases lay between the germline ends. CDR1 and CDR2 from the germline V gene are MNHEY and SVGAGI. The CDR3 protein is CASSYVLGSGEAFF. As DNA, the CDR3 is TGTGCCAGCAGTTACGTCTTGGGGTCCGGTGAAGCTTTCTTT.

This clonotype was recorded a few times. V and J are TRBV9 and TRBJ2-7; TRBD2 agrees at 10 bases. V lost 2 bases, J lost 2 bases, and 4 bases stayed unmatched. Germline values: CDR1 SGDLS, CDR2 YYNGEE. This CDR3 comprises 15 residues. CDR3 nucleotide sequence: TGTGCCAGCAGCGTGTCCAGCGGGAGGGCCTACGAGCAGTACTTC. It is translated as CASSVSSGRAYEQYF.

This clonotype was counted between two and nine times. V usage is TRBV9 and J usage is TRBJ2-7; D gene uncertain. Deletions cut 3 bases from V and 0 bases from J, with 7 bases between. Germline assignment: CDR1 SGDLS and CDR2 YYNGEE. The CDR3 covers 13 residues. The CDR3 DNA follows: TGTGCCAGCAGCGCGTCCCCCTCCTACGAGCAGTACTTC. Amino acid sequence: CASSASPSYEQYF.

This rearrangement joins TRBV7-9 to TRBJ1-1, with 7 nucleotides matching TRBD1. From germline, CDR1 is SEHNR and CDR2 FQNEAQ (reference sequence). The V segment lost 0 bases and the J segment 7 bases; nucleotides outside the gene matches: 11. This CDR3 comprises 16 residues. The CDR3 is CASSLAGQPGVGEAFF. The CDR3 nucleotides read TGTGCCAGCAGCTTAGCGGGACAGCCGGGGGTCGGTGAAGCTTTCTTT.

The chain uses TRBV5-1 and TRBJ2-3; 11 nucleotides match TRBD2. The junction had 2 bases not matched to a gene; V was cut back by 2 bases and J by 0 bases. CDR1 is SGHRS, CDR2 YFSETQ, per germline. The CDR3 contains 16 residues. The CDR3 nucleotides are TGCGCCAGCAGCTTACGACTAGCGGGAAGCACAGATACGCAGTATTTT. Amino acids: CASSLRLAGSTDTQYF.

This clonotype was counted only a few times. The chain links TRBV5-4 to TRBJ2-1; D might be TRBD1 (6 bases). Germline assignment: CDR1 SGHNT and CDR2 YYREEE (reference sequence). Trimming took off 5 bases at V and 3 bases at J, with 9 bases between the two ends. The CDR3 sequence is 13 residues long. CDR3 amino acids: CASRPDSYNEQFF. CDR3 coding DNA: TGTGCCAGCAGACCGGACAGCTACAATGAGCAGTTCTTC. Combining the CDR3 with reference TRBV5-4 and TRBJ2-1 gives the whole variable domain ETGVTQSPTHLIKTRGQQVTLRCSSQSGHNTVSWYQQALGQGPQFIFQYYREEENGRGNFPPRFSGLQFPNYSSELNVNALELDDSALYLCASRPDSYNEQFFGPGTRLTVL.

The rearrangement links TRBV4-3 to TRBJ2-6; D remains unclear. The V end was cut by 0 bases, the J end by 0 bases, with 6 bases between. The germline gives CDR1 LGHNA, CDR2 YSLEER. The CDR3 totals 16 residues. The CDR3 here is CASSQDRSSGANVLTF. The CDR3 DNA sequence: TGCGCCAGCAGCCAAGACAGGAGCTCTGGGGCCAACGTCCTGACTTTC.

This clonotype was counted at least ten times. The genes are TRBV28 and TRBJ2-1; weak D call: TRBD2 (5 bases). This CDR3 region has 11 residues. V was cut by 8 bases and J by 9 bases, with 11 bases left in between. Germline V gene lookup returns CDR1 MDHEN and CDR2 SYDVKM. CDR3 loop: CASELGGEQFF. The CDR3 nucleotides read TGTGCCAGCGAACTAGGCGGTGAGCAGTTCTTC.

The chain links TRBV7-9 to TRBJ2-2; TRBD2 aligns across 11 bases. CDR1 and CDR2 (germline): SEHNR, FQNEAQ (reference sequence). Trimming took 1 base from V and 6 from J; bases not matched to a gene: 4. The CDR3 runs 16 residues. The CDR3 region is CASSLGWTSGPGELFF. The CDR3 nucleotides are TGTGCCAGCAGCTTAGGATGGACTAGCGGGCCCGGGGAGCTGTTTTTT.

The CDR3 DNA reads as TGTGCCAGCAGCTTAGGAAAGGAGTACGAGCAGTACTTC. Its translation: CASSLGKEYEQYF. The chain recombines TRBV7-2 with TRBJ2-7; D call uncertain. Germline V gene sequence: CDR1 SGHTA, CDR2 FQGNSA. Trimming took 1 base from V and 4 from J, leaving 8 bases between them. The CDR3 is made up of 13 amino acids.

The DNA of the CDR3 is TGTGCCAGCAGCCCGGAAGGCCAGGGTCTTCCCTACGAGCAGTACTTC. Amino acid sequence: CASSPEGQGLPYEQYF. This chain joins TRBV7-9 and TRBJ2-7, with a weak D call TRBD1 (5 bases). The CDR3 is 16 amino acids. Deletions cut 5 bases from V and 2 bases from J, with 19 bases between. Germline V lookup: CDR1 SEHNR, CDR2 FQNEAQ (reference sequence).

This clonotype appeared a few times. The chain recombines TRBV10-3 with TRBJ2-1; 13 bases match TRBD2. V gave up 7 bases and J gave up 7 bases; unmatched junction bases: 7. This CDR3 comprises 15 residues. Germline lookup yields CDR1 ENHRY and CDR2 SYGVKD. CDR3: CAINGLAGAVNEQFF. The CDR3 bases are TGTGCCATCAATGGACTAGCGGGAGCGGTTAATGAGCAGTTCTTC.

This sequence joins TRBV20-1 and TRBJ1-5; 8 bases are a match to TRBD1. The V segment lost 4 bases and the J segment 6 bases; nucleotides outside the gene matches: 11. CDR3 length: 15 amino acids. Germline V CDR1 and CDR2: DFQATT, SNEGSKA (reference sequence). CDR3 nucleotide sequence: TGCAGTGCTAACCCTACAGGGGGTCTTAGTCAGCCCCAGCATTTT. As protein: CSANPTGGLSQPQHF.

This clonotype showed up just a few times. V and J are TRBV13 and TRBJ1-3; 9 positions agree with TRBD1. Trimming cost V 4 bases and J 8 bases; bases outside gene matches: 6. CDR3 length equals 14 residues. In germline, CDR1 is PRHDT, CDR2 FYEKMQ (reference sequence). The CDR3 loop is CASSSGQGPDTIYF. The CDR3 DNA is TGTGCCAGCAGCTCGGGACAGGGTCCAGACACCATATATTTT.

CDR3 nucleotides: TGTGCCAGCAGTTTAGAGGGACGGCTTAGGGGGGAGCTGTTTTTT. Translation gives CASSLEGRLRGELFF. V gene TRBV12-3 or TRBV12-4 combines with J gene TRBJ2-2; D may correspond to TRBD1 or TRBD2 (5 bases each). The germline V and J ends were trimmed by 1 base and 8 bases, with 14 bases remaining between them. CDR3 length: 15 residues.

This chain connects TRBV27 to TRBJ1-1; weak D call: TRBD1 (5 bases). Trimming removed 5 bases from V and 0 bases from J, with 16 bases in between. Germline V gene data show CDR1 as MNHEY and CDR2 as SMNVEV (reference sequence). This CDR3 has 16 amino acids. CDR3 residues: CASSIGTGTLNTEAFF. As DNA, the CDR3 is TGTGCCAGCAGTATAGGGACGGGCACGTTGAACACTGAAGCTTTCTTT.

This clonotype was found once. The V and J genes are TRBV5-6 and TRBJ2-7, with a weak D call TRBD2 (6 bases). The length of the CDR3 is 13 residues. Germline V CDR1 and CDR2: SGHDT, YYEEEE. Deletions cut 4 bases from V and 5 bases from J, with 13 bases between. The CDR3 loop reads CASSNLGEDEQYF. CDR3 bases: TGTGCCAGCAGCAATTTAGGGGAGGACGAGCAGTACTTC.

The chain uses TRBV7-9 and TRBJ2-7; possible D gene TRBD2, 5 bases. V was clipped by 3 bases and J by 3 bases, with 9 bases between them. This CDR3 is 13 amino acids long. Germline V gene data show CDR1 as SEHNR and CDR2 as FQNEAQ (reference sequence). CDR3 region: CASSFGVLYEQYF. CDR3 DNA sequence: TGTGCCAGCAGCTTCGGGGTACTCTACGAGCAGTACTTC. The whole variable domain, remainder taken from reference TRBV7-9 and TRBJ2-7, is DTGVSQNPRHKITKRGQNVTFRCDPISEHNRLYWYRQTLGQGPEFLTYFQNEAQLEKSRLLSDRFSAERPKGSFSTLEIQRTEQGDSAMYLCASSFGVLYEQYFGPGTRLTVT.

This clonotype appeared a few times. V is TRBV5-1 and J is TRBJ2-1; 9 positions agree with TRBD1. The ends lost 1 base at V and 7 bases at J; junction bases unmatched: 3. The CDR3 consists of 14 residues. CDR1 and CDR2 from the germline V gene are SGHRS and YFSETQ. The DNA for the CDR3 is TGCGCCAGCAGCTTGTGGGGGACAGGGAATGAGCAGTTCTTC. Its translation: CASSLWGTGNEQFF.

This clonotype was recorded a few times. V is TRBV18 and J is TRBJ1-5; no clear D gene. CDR3 length equals 15 residues. In germline, CDR1 is KGHSH, CDR2 LQKENI. Trimming cost V 3 bases and J 5 bases, with 14 bases left between them. The CDR3 coding sequence is TGTGCCAGCTCACCTAAGAGGCTGGTCGATCAGCCCCAGCATTTT. The encoded protein is CASSPKRLVDQPQHF.

The J gene is TRBJ2-1, the V gene TRBV5-1; TRBD2 is a possible D gene (6 bases). With 2 bases removed from V and 4 bases from J, the gap between germline ends came to 13 bases. The germline CDR1 and CDR2 sequences are SGHRS and YFSETQ. The CDR3 extends over 15 amino acids. CDR3 protein: CASSFTAEGYNEQFF. CDR3 nucleotide sequence: TGCGCCAGCAGCTTCACAGCGGAGGGATACAATGAGCAGTTCTTC.